These 3 T cell receptor beta chains originate from one sample sequenced in a study of blood T cell repertoires in COVID-19. Clones were read by immunoSEQ multiplex PCR, and TCRdb kept only the in-frame ones, dropping some. The table shows approximately 150,000 clones, with around three quarters occurring only once. The sample comprised peripheral blood. The receptors stem from a man aged 55 to 70 with acute or convalescent COVID-19.

J is TRBJ2-2 and V is TRBV6-7, with a weak D call TRBD2 (6 bases). TRBV6-7 is sorted into the ORF group, with uncertain function. This CDR3 is built from 18 residues. Trimming removed 0 bases from V and 6 bases from J, with 20 bases in between. The CDR3 sequence is CASSYSKRAAGIAGELFF. CDR3 bases: TGTGCCAGCAGTTACTCTAAAAGGGCGGCGGGGATTGCCGGGGAGCTGTTTTTT.

The chain links TRBV24-1 to TRBJ2-2; D perhaps matches TRBD2 (7 bases). There are 18 residues in the CDR3. Trimming left V 3 bases short and J 5 bases short, with 21 bases between. Germline V gene sequence: CDR1 KGHDR, CDR2 SFDVKD. CDR3 coding DNA: TGTGCCACCAGTGATCCCCGCCGGGGGGCGGGAGAAACCGGGGAGCTGTTTTTT. This sequence encodes CATSDPRRGAGETGELFF.

This clone came up many times. The CDR3 coding sequence is TGCAGTGCAACCTCCGAGGGTAAGGCTTTCTTT. It is translated as CSATSEGKAFF. The genes are TRBV20-1 and TRBJ1-1, with D uncertain. Germline-derived CDR1 and CDR2 are DFQATT and SNEGSKA (reference sequence). The CDR3 is made up of 11 amino acids. V was trimmed by 6 bases and J by 11 bases, leaving 16 bases between them.